This entry lists 20 T cell receptor beta chains sequenced from one sample in a study of T cell repertoires in ileal Crohn's disease. Method: immunoSEQ multiplex PCR; TCRdb's copy keeps in-frame clones and lacks some. The table has more than 60,000 clones, around nine tenths seen once. Documented time point: neoterminal ileum biopsy at postoperative endoscopy, about 6 months after surgery. The source material was ileal tissue. These receptors were obtained from an adult with Crohn's disease.

The chain has TRBV15 and TRBJ2-4; D perhaps matches TRBD1 (5 bases). This CDR3 spans 14 amino acids. V was clipped by 5 bases and J by 0 bases, with 8 bases between them. Germline V gives CDR1 LNHNV, CDR2 YYDKDF (reference sequence). CDR3 loop: CATSPGLAKNIQYF. The CDR3 DNA follows: TGTGCCACCAGCCCAGGGTTAGCCAAAAACATTCAGTACTTC. Supplemented by reference TRBV15 and TRBJ2-4, the full variable domain reads DAMVIQNPRYQVTQFGKPVTLSCSQTLNHNVMYWYQQKSSQAPKLLFHYYDKDFNNEADTPDNFQSRRPNTSFCFLDIRSPGLGDTAMYLCATSPGLAKNIQYFGAGTRLSVL.

The chain uses TRBV9 and TRBJ1-4; D gene uncertain. Trimming took off 0 bases at V and 8 bases at J, with 8 bases between the two ends. The CDR3 is 13 residues long. The germline CDR1 and CDR2 sequences are SGDLS and YYNGEE. This CDR3 is CASSVDQYEKLFF. The DNA of the CDR3 is TGTGCCAGCAGCGTAGACCAGTACGAAAAACTGTTTTTT.

This chain links TRBV30 with TRBJ1-1, with D possibly matching TRBD1 (6 bases). The CDR3 extends over 13 amino acids. The germline gives CDR1 GTSNPN, CDR2 SVGIG (reference sequence). Trimming stripped 7 bases from V and 0 bases from J, with 12 bases between. CDR3 protein: CASSRGMNTEAFF. The DNA for the CDR3 is TGTGCCTCCTCCAGGGGAATGAACACTGAAGCTTTCTTT.

The rearrangement joins TRBV5-1 to TRBJ1-4, with a weak D call TRBD1 (6 bases). This CDR3 has 13 amino acids. The germline V gene has CDR1 SGHRS and CDR2 YFSETQ. Between the trimmed V and J ends, which lost 4 bases and 7 bases, there was a span of 11 bases. The CDR3 bases are TGCGCCAGCAGCCGACAGGCGGCTGAAAAACTGTTTTTT. It translates to CASSRQAAEKLFF.

The gene calls are TRBV10-3 and TRBJ1-3, with a weak D call TRBD1 (5 bases). Trimming pared 8 bases from V and 2 bases from J, leaving 13 bases between. This CDR3 is 14 amino acids long. Germline V CDR1 and CDR2: ENHRY, SYGVKD. CDR3 protein: CAIRGGGTGNTIYF. In DNA form, the CDR3 reads TGTGCCATCCGGGGCGGGGGAACTGGAAACACCATATATTTT.

The chain has TRBV7-9 and TRBJ2-1, with D possibly matching TRBD2 (5 bases). The length of the CDR3 is 13 residues. Trimming left V 5 bases short and J 5 bases short, with 10 bases between. Germline assignment: CDR1 SEHNR and CDR2 FQNEAQ (reference sequence). CDR3 sequence (DNA): TGTGCCAGCAGCCCTGGACTCGACAATGAGCAGTTCTTC. Translated: CASSPGLDNEQFF. The complete variable domain, with remaining parts taken from reference TRBV7-9 and TRBJ2-1, reads DTGVSQNPRHKITKRGQNVTFRCDPISEHNRLYWYRQTLGQGPEFLTYFQNEAQLEKSRLLSDRFSAERPKGSFSTLEIQRTEQGDSAMYLCASSPGLDNEQFFGPGTRLTVL.

This sequence joins TRBV5-1 and TRBJ2-5; the match to TRBD1 covers 7 bases. This CDR3 has 17 residues. The V segment lost 1 base and the J segment 1 base; nucleotides outside the gene matches: 10. Germline CDR1 is SGHRS and CDR2 is YFSETQ. The CDR3 loop is CASSLRSTGDSQETQYF. The CDR3, as DNA: TGCGCCAGCAGCTTGCGTTCTACAGGGGATTCCCAAGAGACCCAGTACTTC.

J is TRBJ1-2 and V is TRBV6-6; the match to TRBD1 covers 8 bases. Trimming cost V 7 bases and J 6 bases; bases outside gene matches: 10. Germline CDR1 MNHNY, CDR2 SVGAGI (reference sequence). The CDR3 length is 14 residues. The CDR3 here is CASTIRVRGHGYTF. The CDR3, as DNA: TGTGCCAGCACCATACGGGTCAGGGGGCATGGCTACACCTTC.

This clone has a single count. The chain uses TRBV4-1 and TRBJ1-5; no clear D gene. The CDR3 runs 15 residues. CDR1 is MGHRA and CDR2 is YSYEKL in the germline V gene. The V end lost 0 bases, the J end lost 5 bases, and 11 bases lay between the germline ends. The CDR3 region has the DNA TGCGCCAGCAGCCAAGAAGCGGGGATTGATCAGCCCCAGCATTTT. It encodes CASSQEAGIDQPQHF.

The CDR3 DNA sequence: TGTGCCAGCACGGGGCTGGAGGGGAGGAATGAGCAGTTCTTC. This translates into CASTGLEGRNEQFF. The chain couples TRBV2 to TRBJ2-1, with D maybe TRBD2 (6 bases). This CDR3 has 14 amino acids. Germline V gene sequence: CDR1 SNHLY, CDR2 FYNNEI. V lost 7 bases and J lost 7, with 17 bases in between.

The chain links TRBV28 to TRBJ1-1; TRBD1 aligns across 10 bases. This CDR3 is 16 amino acids long. The V and J ends lost 5 bases and 1 base, in that order; junction bases with no gene match: 7. Germline assignment: CDR1 MDHEN and CDR2 SYDVKM. The CDR3 region is CASSPSRTGGNTEAFF. CDR3 DNA sequence: TGTGCCAGCAGTCCTTCTCGGACAGGGGGGAACACTGAAGCTTTCTTT.

The J gene is TRBJ1-2, the V gene TRBV10-3; TRBD1 matches at 7 bases. The length of the CDR3 is 13 residues. CDR1 is ENHRY and CDR2 is SYGVKD in the germline V gene. V dropped 5 bases and J dropped 8; count of bases not matched to a gene: 8. The chain's CDR3 is CAISRDSEGGYTF. The CDR3 region has the DNA TGTGCCATCAGTCGGGACAGCGAGGGGGGCTACACCTTC.

The V gene is TRBV15, the J gene TRBJ2-3; 8 bases are shared with TRBD2. Germline V gene sequence: CDR1 LNHNV, CDR2 YYDKDF (reference sequence). The CDR3 covers 16 residues. V dropped 1 base and J dropped 5; count of bases not matched to a gene: 8. DNA of the CDR3: TGTGCCACCAGCAGAGTACGGGAGGGCCCCGGAGATACGCAGTATTTT. Amino acids: CATSRVREGPGDTQYF.

This chain joins TRBV7-8 and TRBJ1-1; tentatively, D is TRBD1 (6 bases). This CDR3 spans 15 amino acids. The germline CDR1 and CDR2 sequences are SGHVS and FQNEAQ. Trimming removed 1 base at V and 1 base at J, with 10 bases between. The chain's CDR3 is CASSLGTGRNTEAFF. The CDR3 DNA sequence: TGTGCCAGCAGCTTAGGCACAGGGCGGAACACTGAAGCTTTCTTT.

In its sample, this clone was seen a few times. The V and J genes are TRBV7-8 and TRBJ2-3; D remains unclear. V gave up 8 bases and J gave up 2 bases, with 11 bases separating them. Germline V gives CDR1 SGHVS, CDR2 FQNEAQ. The CDR3 is 13 amino acids. CDR3 DNA: TGTGCCAGCGTTACAGCCAACACAGATACGCAGTATTTT. Translation gives CASVTANTDTQYF.

This sequence joins TRBV21-1 and TRBJ1-1; the D call of TRBD1 is as the table states it, not checked on the DNA. TRBV21-1 is a listed pseudogene. The CDR3 extends over 15 amino acids. The CDR3 DNA sequence: TGTGCCAGCAGAAGACGGGGACAGGGGGACACTGAAGCTTTCTTT. Translation: CASRRRGQGDTEAFF.

The table lists this clone with a count of one. The chain employs TRBV7-9 and TRBJ2-3; TRBD1 agrees at 8 bases. Germline lookup yields CDR1 SEHNR and CDR2 FQNEAQ (reference sequence). V lost 9 bases and J lost 0; bases outside the gene matches: 5. The CDR3 runs 14 residues. Here the CDR3 DNA reads TGTGCCAGTTCGGACAGGGCTAGCACAGATACGCAGTATTTT. Amino acid sequence: CASSDRASTDTQYF.

The chain employs TRBV19 and TRBJ1-2; D not certain. Per germline, CDR1 LNHDA and CDR2 SQIVND (reference sequence). The length of the CDR3 is 15 residues. Trimming left V 8 bases short and J 0 bases short, with 16 bases between. The CDR3 DNA is TGTGCCAGTTTAGGCAGCCGGAGGACTAACTATGGCTACACCTTC. Translated, it gives CASLGSRRTNYGYTF.

As DNA, the CDR3 is TGTGCCAGCAGTAGGGGGTCAACTAATGAAAAACTGTTTTTT. This gives the protein CASSRGSTNEKLFF. The rearrangement joins TRBV25-1 to TRBJ1-4; D is perhaps TRBD1 (6 bases). CDR1 MGHDK and CDR2 SYGVNS come from the germline V gene. Trimming shortened V by 5 bases and J by 0 bases, and 7 bases separated the two germline ends. The length of the CDR3 is 14 residues.

This clone turned up a few times. This chain joins TRBV4-2 and TRBJ2-7; D is perhaps TRBD1 (6 bases). With 1 base removed from V and 6 bases from J, the gap between germline ends came to 13 bases. The CDR3 covers 14 residues. The germline CDR1 and CDR2 sequences are LGHNA and YNFKEQ. This CDR3 reads CASSQGQGSREQYF. The CDR3 DNA reads as TGTGCCAGCAGCCAAGGCCAGGGGTCACGCGAGCAGTACTTC.